Shown below are 22 T cell receptor beta chains from a single sample sequenced in a study of blood T cell repertoires in COVID-19. Libraries were prepared by immunoSEQ multiplex PCR; TCRdb keeps only in-frame clonotypes and omits some of them. The table has about 59,000 clones, about nine tenths seen once. Sequenced material: peripheral blood. The receptors originated from a human donor in a cohort sampled during active COVID-19.

In its sample, this clone was seen a few times. This same CDR3 is encoded by further DNA sequences in the sample. The rearrangement uses TRBV19 and TRBJ1-3; 8 nucleotides match TRBD1. The CDR3 covers 15 residues. Trimming at V came to 5 bases and at J to 0 bases, leaving 3 bases not matched to a gene. Germline CDR1 and CDR2: LNHDA and SQIVND (reference sequence). The CDR3 DNA reads as TGTGCCAGTAGTTGGGACAGGAGCTCTGGAAACACCATATATTTT. It yields the protein CASSWDRSSGNTIYF.

The rearrangement joins TRBV12-3 or TRBV12-4 to TRBJ2-5, with TRBD2 as a possible D gene (5 bases). The CDR3 spans 12 residues. With 0 bases removed from V and 10 bases from J, the gap between germline ends came to 9 bases. The CDR3 protein is CASSLAHEGQYF. DNA for the CDR3: TGTGCCAGCAGTTTAGCTCACGAGGGCCAGTACTTC.

The CDR3 sequence: CASSPTGQDTQYF. In nucleotides, the CDR3 is TGTGCCAGCAGCCCGACGGGACAGGATACGCAGTATTTT. This rearrangement joins TRBV7-3 to TRBJ2-3, with 7 bases that match TRBD1. Germline trimming cut 5 bases from V and 6 bases from J; bases unmatched to any gene: 5. This CDR3 comprises 13 residues. The germline V gene has CDR1 SGHTA and CDR2 FQGTGA.

V gene TRBV5-5 combines with J gene TRBJ2-3; unclear D gene. The CDR3 runs to 13 residues. Per germline, CDR1 SGHKS and CDR2 YYEKEE (reference sequence). The ends were cut back, 3 bases at V and 2 bases at J, with 7 bases in the middle. In DNA, the CDR3 is TGTGCCAGCAGCTATCGAGTCACAGATACGCAGTATTTT. It encodes CASSYRVTDTQYF.

The V call is TRBV4-2, the J call TRBJ2-2; TRBD1 matches 12 bases. Germline V lookup: CDR1 LGHNA, CDR2 YNFKEQ. After removal of 0 bases from V and 4 bases from J, the junction contained 12 bases not matched to a gene. This CDR3 spans 20 amino acids. The CDR3 DNA follows: TGTGCCAGCAGCCAAGACCCCGGGACAGGGGGCGGGTCCGGCACCGGGGAGCTGTTTTTT. Translation: CASSQDPGTGGGSGTGELFF.

This chain uses TRBV6-2 or TRBV6-3 with TRBJ1-2; the match to TRBD1 covers 10 bases. Germline V lookup: CDR1 MNHEY, CDR2 SVGEGT. The CDR3 contains 16 residues. The V segment lost 5 bases and the J segment 7 bases; nucleotides outside the gene matches: 13. The CDR3: CASSLRDRGPPFGYTF. CDR3 DNA sequence: TGTGCCAGCAGTCTCCGGGACAGGGGACCACCCTTTGGCTACACCTTC.

The genes are TRBV11-2 and TRBJ2-7; D might be TRBD2 (5 bases). CDR1 is SGHAT and CDR2 is FQNNGV in the germline V gene. This CDR3 contains 14 residues. Trimming stripped 5 bases from V and 2 bases from J, with 13 bases between. The CDR3 spells CASSAAGLPYEQYF. The CDR3 DNA reads TGTGCCAGCAGCGCCGCTGGACTTCCCTACGAGCAGTACTTC.

The rearrangement uses TRBV7-6 and TRBJ2-7; TRBD1 agrees at 7 bases. Germline CDR1 and CDR2: SGHVS and FNYEAQ. This CDR3 is built from 14 residues. The trim removed 3 bases at V and 2 bases at J, leaving 4 bases unmatched. Written as DNA, the CDR3 is TGTGCCAGCAGCTTGACAGGGCAAACCTACGAGCAGTACTTC. As protein: CASSLTGQTYEQYF.

The chain has TRBV11-1 and TRBJ2-7, with 7 bases fitting TRBD2. Unmatched junction bases numbered 8, after V lost 4 bases and J lost 5 bases. This CDR3 contains 14 residues. Germline CDR1 and CDR2: SGHAT and FQDESV (reference sequence). The CDR3 loop reads CASSYSIGGNEQYF. The DNA for the CDR3 is TGTGCCAGCAGCTACTCCATCGGGGGGAACGAGCAGTACTTC. Together with reference TRBV11-1 and TRBJ2-7, the CDR3 gives the full variable domain: EAEVAQSPRYKITEKSQAVAFWCDPISGHATLYWYRQILGQGPELLVQFQDESVVDDSQLPKDRFSAERLKGVDSTLKIQPAELGDSAMYLCASSYSIGGNEQYFGPGTRLTVT.

The chain carries TRBV9 and TRBJ2-5; 15 bases map to TRBD2. Losses at the gene ends were 4 bases for V and 2 bases for J; bases not matched to a gene: 9. CDR3 length: 18 residues. CDR1 is SGDLS, CDR2 YYNGEE, per germline. The CDR3 sequence: CASSKRTSGGVSQETQYF. Written as DNA, the CDR3 is TGTGCCAGCAGCAAAAGGACTAGCGGGGGGGTGTCACAAGAGACCCAGTACTTC.

V is TRBV9 and J is TRBJ2-3; D is unclear. The CDR3 spans 15 residues. Germline V gene sequence: CDR1 SGDLS, CDR2 YYNGEE. V gave up 0 bases and J gave up 1 base, with 9 bases separating them. The CDR3 DNA is TGTGCCAGCAGCGTAGTGGCATCTCGCACAGATACGCAGTATTTT. The encoded protein is CASSVVASRTDTQYF. Based on the CDR3 plus reference TRBV9 and TRBJ2-3, the full variable domain is DSGVTQTPKHLITATGQRVTLRCSPRSGDLSVYWYQQSLDQGLQFLIQYYNGEERAKGNILERFSAQQFPDLHSELNLSSLELGDSALYFCASSVVASRTDTQYFGPGTRLTVL.

This chain connects TRBV6-6 to TRBJ2-5; 13 bases are a match to TRBD2. The germline V gene encodes CDR1 MNHNY and CDR2 SVGAGI (reference sequence). After removal of 6 bases from V and 1 base from J, the junction contained 11 bases not matched to a gene. The CDR3 has 18 residues. DNA of the CDR3: TGTGCCAGCAGCCGATGGACTAGCGGGGGAGTAATCCAAGAGACCCAGTACTTC. It specifies CASSRWTSGGVIQETQYF.

This chain uses TRBV7-9 with TRBJ2-3; 8 positions agree with TRBD2. The length of the CDR3 is 16 residues. After removal of 2 bases from V and 6 bases from J, the junction contained 10 bases not matched to a gene. The germline V gene has CDR1 SEHNR and CDR2 FQNEAQ (reference sequence). CDR3 protein: CASSLSLAGNIDTQYF. DNA for the CDR3: TGTGCCAGCAGCTTATCATTAGCGGGGAACATCGATACGCAGTATTTT.

The J gene is TRBJ2-1, the V gene TRBV19; 15 bases map to TRBD2. This CDR3 has 18 amino acids. From germline, CDR1 is LNHDA and CDR2 SQIVND (reference sequence). V trimming: 7 bases; J trimming: 4 bases; junction bases outside the gene matches: 11. The CDR3 sequence is CASTPLGLAGGLYNEQFF. The CDR3 DNA follows: TGTGCCAGTACCCCCCTGGGACTAGCGGGGGGACTTTACAATGAGCAGTTCTTC.

The gene calls are TRBV4-1 and TRBJ2-6; D unresolved. V lost 0 bases, J lost 1 base, and 7 bases lay in between. Germline V lookup: CDR1 MGHRA, CDR2 YSYEKL. The CDR3 sequence is 16 residues long. This CDR3 reads CASSQDEASGANVLTF. Written as DNA, the CDR3 is TGCGCCAGCAGCCAAGATGAGGCTTCTGGGGCCAACGTCCTGACTTTC.

The gene calls are TRBV29-1 and TRBJ2-5, with D unclear. This CDR3 has 12 residues. Germline CDR1 reads SQVTM; CDR2 reads ANQGSEA. Trimming took 2 bases from V and 5 from J, leaving 9 bases between them. CDR3 protein: CSVEYLFETQYF. The CDR3, as DNA: TGCAGCGTTGAATATTTGTTTGAGACCCAGTACTTC.

V and J are TRBV5-1 and TRBJ2-5, with a weak D call TRBD1 (5 bases). This CDR3 is built from 14 residues. Deletions cut 0 bases from V and 3 bases from J, with 9 bases between. Germline CDR1 reads SGHRS; CDR2 reads YFSETQ. The CDR3 DNA follows: TGCGCCAGCAGCTTGGTAGTCAGGGAAGAGACCCAGTACTTC. Amino acids: CASSLVVREETQYF.

This rearrangement joins TRBV7-2 to TRBJ2-3; TRBD2 is a possible D gene (5 bases). The CDR3 totals 15 residues. Germline CDR1 SGHTA, CDR2 FQGNSA. The V end was cut by 0 bases, the J end by 4 bases, with 11 bases between. The CDR3 sequence: CASSLAFGRADTQYF. As DNA, the CDR3 is TGTGCCAGCAGCTTAGCATTTGGGCGGGCAGATACGCAGTATTTT.

The J gene is TRBJ1-4, the V gene TRBV28; TRBD1 is a possible D gene (6 bases). Germline CDR1 reads MDHEN; CDR2 reads SYDVKM. This CDR3 region has 15 residues. Trimming left V 7 bases short and J 8 bases short, with 20 bases between. DNA of the CDR3: TGTGCCAGCATGGGGGTGGGGGCTCGGGAAGAAAAACTGTTTTTT. Residues: CASMGVGAREEKLFF.

The V call is TRBV3-1 (or the pseudogene TRBV3-2), the J call TRBJ1-2; 7 nucleotides agree with TRBD1. Germline CDR1 is LGHDT and CDR2 is YNNKEL (reference sequence). The CDR3 loop spans 15 amino acids. V was clipped by 3 bases and J by 5 bases; unmatched bases: 9. The CDR3 DNA is TGTGCCAGCAGCCACATCGTATCGACAGGGTATGGCTACACCTTC. Its protein is CASSHIVSTGYGYTF.

V gene TRBV10-3 combines with J gene TRBJ2-7; 7 bases fit TRBD2. Germline CDR1 ENHRY, CDR2 SYGVKD. V gave up 0 bases and J gave up 1 base; unmatched junction bases: 6. The CDR3 has 16 residues. CDR3: CAISESITGGSYEQYF. The CDR3, as DNA: TGTGCCATCAGTGAGTCTATTACGGGGGGTTCCTACGAGCAGTACTTC.

This chain links TRBV18 with TRBJ1-5; no clear D gene. Germline V gives CDR1 KGHSH, CDR2 LQKENI. The CDR3 covers 16 residues. Trimming took off 0 bases at V and 0 bases at J, with 9 bases between the two ends. In DNA, the CDR3 is TGTGCCAGCTCACCACCCCCGGGTTATAGCAATCAGCCCCAGCATTTT. It yields the protein CASSPPPGYSNQPQHF.